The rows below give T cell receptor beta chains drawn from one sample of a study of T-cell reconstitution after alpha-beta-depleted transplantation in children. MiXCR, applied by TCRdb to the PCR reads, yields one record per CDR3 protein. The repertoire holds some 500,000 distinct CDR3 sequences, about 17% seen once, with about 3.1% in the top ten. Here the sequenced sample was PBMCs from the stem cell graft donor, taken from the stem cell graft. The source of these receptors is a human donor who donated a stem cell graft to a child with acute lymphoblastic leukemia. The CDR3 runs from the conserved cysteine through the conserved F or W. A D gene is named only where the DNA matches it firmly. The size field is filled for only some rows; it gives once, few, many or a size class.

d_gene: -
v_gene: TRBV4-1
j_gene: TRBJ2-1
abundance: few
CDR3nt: TGCGCCAGCAGCCAAGTGGTGGGGGCGGAGCAGTTCTTC
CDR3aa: CASSQVVGAEQFF

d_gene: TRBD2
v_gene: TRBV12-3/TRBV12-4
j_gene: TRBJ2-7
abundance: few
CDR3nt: TGTGCCAGCAGCCCAGTACTAGCGGGACTATACGAGCAGTACTTC
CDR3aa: CASSPVLAGLYEQYF

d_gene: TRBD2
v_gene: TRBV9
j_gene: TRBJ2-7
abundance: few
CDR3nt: TGTGCCAGCAGCACGGGACTAGCCCCCTACGAGCAGTACTTC
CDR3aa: CASSTGLAPYEQYF

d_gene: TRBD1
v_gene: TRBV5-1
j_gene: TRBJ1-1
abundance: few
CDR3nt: TGCGCCAGCAGCTTGGTGGGACAGACCACTGAAGCTTTCTTT
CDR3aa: CASSLVGQTTEAFF

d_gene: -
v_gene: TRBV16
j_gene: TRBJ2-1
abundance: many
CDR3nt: TGTGCCAGCAGCCCCGATAGCTCCTACAATGAGCAGTTCTTC
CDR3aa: CASSPDSSYNEQFF

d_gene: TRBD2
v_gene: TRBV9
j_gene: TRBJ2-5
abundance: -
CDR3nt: TGTGCCAGCAGCCCCTCGGGGACTAGCCTCCCCGAGACCCAGTACTTC
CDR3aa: CASSPSGTSLPETQYF

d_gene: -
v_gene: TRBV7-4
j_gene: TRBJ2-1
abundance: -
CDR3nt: TGTGCCAGCAGCCTTAATCGGCGGGGTTACAGGGGGGGCAATGAGCAGTTCTTC
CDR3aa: CASSLNRRGYRGGNEQFF

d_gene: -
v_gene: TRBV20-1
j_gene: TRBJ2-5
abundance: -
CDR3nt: TGCAGTGCTAGGTACGGGATGGAGACCCAGTACTTC
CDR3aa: CSARYGMETQYF

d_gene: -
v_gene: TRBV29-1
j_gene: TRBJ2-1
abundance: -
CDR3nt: TGCAGCGGGATCTACAATGAGCAGTTCTTC
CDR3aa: CSGIYNEQFF

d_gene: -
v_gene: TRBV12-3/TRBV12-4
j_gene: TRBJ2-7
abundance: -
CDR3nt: TGTGCCAGCAGTTTAAGGACTGGCTACGAGCAGTACTTC
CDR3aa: CASSLRTGYEQYF

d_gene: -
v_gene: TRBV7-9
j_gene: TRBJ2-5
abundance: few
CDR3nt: TGTGCCAGCAAGTCAGGGGGGTACCAAGAGACCCAGTACTTC
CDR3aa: CASKSGGYQETQYF

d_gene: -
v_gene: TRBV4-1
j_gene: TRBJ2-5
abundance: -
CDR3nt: TGCGCCAGCAGCCATGATTTTGAGACCCAGTACTTC
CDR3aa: CASSHDFETQYF

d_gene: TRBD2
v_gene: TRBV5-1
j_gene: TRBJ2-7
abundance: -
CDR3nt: TGCGCCAGCAGCTTGGAGACTAGCGGGGGCGTCTACGAGCAGTACTTC
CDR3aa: CASSLETSGGVYEQYF

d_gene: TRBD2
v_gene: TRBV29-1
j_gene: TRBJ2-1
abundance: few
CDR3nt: TGCAGCGTTGACGGGAGACTAGCGGGAGGCTCTTCCTACAATGAGCAGTTCTTC
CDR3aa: CSVDGRLAGGSSYNEQFF

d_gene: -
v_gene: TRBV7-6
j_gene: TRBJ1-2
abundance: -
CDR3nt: TGTGCCAGCAGCTTAGATCACCACTTGAGGGGCTATGGCTACACCTTC
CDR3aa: CASSLDHHLRGYGYTF

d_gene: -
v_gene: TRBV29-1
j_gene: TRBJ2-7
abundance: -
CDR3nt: TGCAGCGTTGGAGGGGCTAGCTCCTACGACCAGTACTTC
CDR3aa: CSVGGASSYDQYF

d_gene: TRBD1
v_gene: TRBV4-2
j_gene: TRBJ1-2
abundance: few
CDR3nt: TGTGCCAGCAGCCAGGCGCGACAGGGTGACTATGGCTACACCTTC
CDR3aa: CASSQARQGDYGYTF

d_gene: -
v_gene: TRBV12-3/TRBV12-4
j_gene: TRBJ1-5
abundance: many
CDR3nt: TGTGCCAGCAGTTTGAGGGATCAGCCCCAGCATTTT
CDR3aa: CASSLRDQPQHF

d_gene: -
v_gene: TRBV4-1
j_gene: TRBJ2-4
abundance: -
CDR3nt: TGCGCCAGCAGACTCGCTGTAGGGAAAGAAAATCGAAACATTCAGTACTTC
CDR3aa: CASRLAVGKENRNIQYF

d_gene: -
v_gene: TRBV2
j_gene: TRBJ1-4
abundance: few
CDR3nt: TGTGCCAGCAAGGAAGGGCCGGTGAATGAAAAACTGTTTTTT
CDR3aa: CASKEGPVNEKLFF

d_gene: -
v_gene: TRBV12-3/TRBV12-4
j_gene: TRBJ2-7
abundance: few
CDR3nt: TGTGCCAGCAGTTTATCGGCGGAAACCTCCTACGAGCAGTACTTC
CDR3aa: CASSLSAETSYEQYF

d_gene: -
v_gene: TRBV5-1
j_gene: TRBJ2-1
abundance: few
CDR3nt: TGCGCCAGCAGCTTGAACGGGGTAATTCAGTTCTTC
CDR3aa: CASSLNGVIQFF

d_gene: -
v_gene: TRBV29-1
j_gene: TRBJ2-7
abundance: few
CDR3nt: TGCAGCGTTGAAGTGAGGGGCCATATTTACGAGCAGTACTTC
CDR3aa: CSVEVRGHIYEQYF

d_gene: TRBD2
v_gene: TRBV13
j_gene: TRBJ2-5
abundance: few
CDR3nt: TGTGCCAGCAGACGGACGGGGGGAGAGACCCAGTACTTC
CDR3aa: CASRRTGGETQYF

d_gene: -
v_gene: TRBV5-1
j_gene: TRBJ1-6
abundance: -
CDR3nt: TGCGCCAGCAGCTTGAGTGAGGATTCACCCCTCCACTTT
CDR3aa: CASSLSEDSPLHF

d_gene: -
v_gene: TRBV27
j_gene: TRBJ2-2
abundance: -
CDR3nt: TGTGCCAGTCGCCCAGCGGGCCTCAACACCGGGGAGCTGTTTTTT
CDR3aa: CASRPAGLNTGELFF

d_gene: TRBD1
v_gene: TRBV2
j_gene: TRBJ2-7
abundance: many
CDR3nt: TGTGCCAGCAGTCGGGACAGGGCCTACGAGCAGTACTTC
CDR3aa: CASSRDRAYEQYF

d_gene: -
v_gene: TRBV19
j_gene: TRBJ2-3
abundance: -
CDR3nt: TGTGCCAGTAGTCCTCCTTCGTGGACAGCTAGCACAGATACGCAGTATTTT
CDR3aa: CASSPPSWTASTDTQYF

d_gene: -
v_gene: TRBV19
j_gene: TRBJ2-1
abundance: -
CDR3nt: TGTGCCAGTAGTATCGCCGACAGGCCAAATTACAATGAGCAGTTCTTC
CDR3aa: CASSIADRPNYNEQFF

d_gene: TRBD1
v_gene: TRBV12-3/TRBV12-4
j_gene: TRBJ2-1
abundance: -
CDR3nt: TGTGCCAGCAGCCGATCGGGGACAGGGGGCCATGAGCAGTTCTTC
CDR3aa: CASSRSGTGGHEQFF

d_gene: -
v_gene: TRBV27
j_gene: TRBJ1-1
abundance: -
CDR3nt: TGTGCCAGCAGTTTAGTGGGTTTTAACACTGAAGCTTTCTTT
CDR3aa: CASSLVGFNTEAFF

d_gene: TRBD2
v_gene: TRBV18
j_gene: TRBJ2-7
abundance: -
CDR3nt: TGTGCCAGCTCACCATGGGACAGCTCTAGCGGGAGTGACGAGCAGTACTTC
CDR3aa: CASSPWDSSSGSDEQYF

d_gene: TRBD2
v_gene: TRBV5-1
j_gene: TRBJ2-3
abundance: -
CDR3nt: TGCGCCAGCAGCTTTTGGGGCGGGAGGGCCTCCAGCACAGATACGCAGTATTTT
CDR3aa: CASSFWGGRASSTDTQYF

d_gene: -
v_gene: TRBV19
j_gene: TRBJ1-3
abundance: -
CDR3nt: TGTGCCAGTAGTATAGACCCTCGGGACACCATATATTTT
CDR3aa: CASSIDPRDTIYF

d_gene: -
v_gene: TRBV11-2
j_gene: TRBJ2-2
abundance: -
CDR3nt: TGTGCCAGCAGCTTAGATAGCAGGGTCCTGGGCACCGGGGAGCTGTTTTTT
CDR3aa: CASSLDSRVLGTGELFF

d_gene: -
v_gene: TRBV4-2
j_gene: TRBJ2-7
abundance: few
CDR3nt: TGTGCCAGCAGCCCCATCCTCCCCTACGAGCAGTACTTC
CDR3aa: CASSPILPYEQYF

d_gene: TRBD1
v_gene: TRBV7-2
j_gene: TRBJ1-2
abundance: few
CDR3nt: TGTGCCAGCAGCCGCAGGACAGGAGAATATGGCTACACCTTC
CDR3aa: CASSRRTGEYGYTF

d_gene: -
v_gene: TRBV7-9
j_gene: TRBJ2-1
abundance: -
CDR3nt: TGTGCCAGTCTTGCTCTAAGATATGGCTCCTACAATGAGCAGTTCTTC
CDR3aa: CASLALRYGSYNEQFF

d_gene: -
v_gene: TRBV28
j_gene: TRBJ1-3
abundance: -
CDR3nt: TGTGCCAGCAGCCTAGGGACGTCCTCTGGAAACACCATATATTTT
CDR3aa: CASSLGTSSGNTIYF

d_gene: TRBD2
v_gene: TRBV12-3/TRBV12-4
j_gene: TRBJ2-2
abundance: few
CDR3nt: TGTGCCCTTGCGGGGGGGCCGAACACCGGGGAGCTGTTTTTT
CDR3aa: CALAGGPNTGELFF

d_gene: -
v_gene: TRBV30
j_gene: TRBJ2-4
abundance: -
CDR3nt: TGTGCCTGGAGTCCGGTAAGGAGCAGCATTCAGTACTTC
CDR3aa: CAWSPVRSSIQYF

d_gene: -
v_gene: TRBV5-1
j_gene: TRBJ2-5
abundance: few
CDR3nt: TGCGCCAGCAGTGTAGGTTCACAGACCCAGTACTTC
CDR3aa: CASSVGSQTQYF

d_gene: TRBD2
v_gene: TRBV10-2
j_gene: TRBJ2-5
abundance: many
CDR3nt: TGCGCCAGCAGTGATCTTAGCGGGAGGGCCCATGTTGGAGAGACCCAGTACTTC
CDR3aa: CASSDLSGRAHVGETQYF

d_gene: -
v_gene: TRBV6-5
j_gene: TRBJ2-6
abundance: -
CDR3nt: TGTGCCAGCAGTTACGTGGCGATGGGGGCCAACGTCCTGACTTTC
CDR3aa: CASSYVAMGANVLTF

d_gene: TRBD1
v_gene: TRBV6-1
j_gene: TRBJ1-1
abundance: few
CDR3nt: TGTGCCAGCAGTCCGGACAGGGGAATAACTGAAGCTTTCTTT
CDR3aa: CASSPDRGITEAFF

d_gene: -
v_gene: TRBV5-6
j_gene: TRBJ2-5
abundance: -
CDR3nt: TGTGCCAGCCAAATGGGTGGGGCGGAGACCCAGTACTTC
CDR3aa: CASQMGGAETQYF

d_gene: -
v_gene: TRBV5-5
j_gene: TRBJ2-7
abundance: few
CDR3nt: TGTGCCAGCAGCTTCCGGGAGCCCCACTACGAGCAGTACTTC
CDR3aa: CASSFREPHYEQYF

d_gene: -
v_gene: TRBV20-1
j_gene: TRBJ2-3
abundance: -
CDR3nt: TGCAGTGCTAGAGCTAGGGAGAGCACAGATACGCAGTATTTT
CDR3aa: CSARARESTDTQYF

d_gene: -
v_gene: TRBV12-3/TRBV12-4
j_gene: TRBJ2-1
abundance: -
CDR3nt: TGTGCCAGCAGTCCTCAGGTGTTTGGGCAGTTCTTC
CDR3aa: CASSPQVFGQFF

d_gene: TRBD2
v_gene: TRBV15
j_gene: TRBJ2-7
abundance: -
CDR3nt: TGTGCCACCAGCAGAGATTTGGGCTCGGGAGGGTCCTACGAGCAGTACTTC
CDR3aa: CATSRDLGSGGSYEQYF

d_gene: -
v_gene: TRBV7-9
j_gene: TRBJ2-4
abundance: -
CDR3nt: TGTGCCAGCAGCTCCTCGGGGACATTCGACATTCAGTACTTC
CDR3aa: CASSSSGTFDIQYF

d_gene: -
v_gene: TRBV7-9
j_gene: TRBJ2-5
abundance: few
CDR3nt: TGTGCCAGCAGCTTAGCGTCGGGGGAAGGTTGGGAGACCCAGTACTTC
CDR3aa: CASSLASGEGWETQYF

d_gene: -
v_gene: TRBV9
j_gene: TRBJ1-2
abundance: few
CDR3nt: TGTGCCAGCAGCGTGGGGGGAGAAGGCAGGGACTATGGCTACACCTTC
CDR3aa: CASSVGGEGRDYGYTF

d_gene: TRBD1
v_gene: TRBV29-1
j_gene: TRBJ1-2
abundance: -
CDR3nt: TGCAGCGTTGAAGTACGCTCCGGGACAGGCTATGGCTACACCTTC
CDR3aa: CSVEVRSGTGYGYTF

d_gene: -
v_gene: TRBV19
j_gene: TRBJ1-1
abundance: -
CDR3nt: TGTGCCAGTAGTATTTCAGGGTACACTGAAGCTTTCTTT
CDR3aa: CASSISGYTEAFF

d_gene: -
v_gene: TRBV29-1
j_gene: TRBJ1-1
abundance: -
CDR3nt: TGCAGCGTTAAACACGACAGGAAGAACAGTGAAGCTTTCTTT
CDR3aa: CSVKHDRKNSEAFF

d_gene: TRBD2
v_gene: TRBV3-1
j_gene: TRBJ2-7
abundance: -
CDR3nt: TGTGCCAGCAGCCATCAACGACTAGCGGGGACAGCCTACGAGCAGTACTTC
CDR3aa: CASSHQRLAGTAYEQYF

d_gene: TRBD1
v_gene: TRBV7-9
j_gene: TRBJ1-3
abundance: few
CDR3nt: TGTGCCAGCAGCTCCGGGACAGGGAGGGGGAACACCATATATTTT
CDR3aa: CASSSGTGRGNTIYF

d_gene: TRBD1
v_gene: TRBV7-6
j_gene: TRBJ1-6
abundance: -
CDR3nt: TGTGCCAGCAGCTTAGAGGGGGCTAGTAATTCAGTGACTTCACCCCTCCACTTT
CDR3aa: CASSLEGASNSVTSPLHF